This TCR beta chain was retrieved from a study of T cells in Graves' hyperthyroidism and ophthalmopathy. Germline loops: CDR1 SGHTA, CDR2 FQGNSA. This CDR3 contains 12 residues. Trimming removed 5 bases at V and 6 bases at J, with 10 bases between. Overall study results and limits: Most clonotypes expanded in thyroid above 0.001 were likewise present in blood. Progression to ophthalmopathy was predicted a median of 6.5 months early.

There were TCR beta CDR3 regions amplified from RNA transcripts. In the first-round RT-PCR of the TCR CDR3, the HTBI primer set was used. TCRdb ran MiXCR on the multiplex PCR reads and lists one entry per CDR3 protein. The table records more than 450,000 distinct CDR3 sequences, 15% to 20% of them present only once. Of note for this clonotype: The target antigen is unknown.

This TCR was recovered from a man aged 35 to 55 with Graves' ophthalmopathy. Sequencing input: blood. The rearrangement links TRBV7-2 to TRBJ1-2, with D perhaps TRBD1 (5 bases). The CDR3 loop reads CASSDPGHGYTF. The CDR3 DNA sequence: TGTGCCAGCAGCGATCCAGGGCATGGCTACACCTTC.